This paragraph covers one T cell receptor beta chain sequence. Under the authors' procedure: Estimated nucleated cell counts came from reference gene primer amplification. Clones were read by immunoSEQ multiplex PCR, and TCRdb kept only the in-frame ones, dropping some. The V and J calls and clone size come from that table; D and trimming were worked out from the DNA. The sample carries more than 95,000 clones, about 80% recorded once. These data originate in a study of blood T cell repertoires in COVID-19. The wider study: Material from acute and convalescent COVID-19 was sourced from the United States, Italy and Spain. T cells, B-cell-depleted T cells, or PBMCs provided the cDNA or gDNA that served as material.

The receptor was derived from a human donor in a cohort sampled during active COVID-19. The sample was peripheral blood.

CDR3 loop: CASSGPGTGRTYEQYF. The CDR3 DNA follows: TGTGCCAGCTCCGGCCCCGGGACAGGGAGGACCTACGAGCAGTACTTC. The V and J genes are TRBV2 and TRBJ2-7; 9 bases map to TRBD1. Trimming took 8 bases from V and 2 from J; bases not matched to a gene: 13. The CDR3 totals 16 residues. Looked up from germline, CDR1 is SNHLY and CDR2 is FYNNEI.